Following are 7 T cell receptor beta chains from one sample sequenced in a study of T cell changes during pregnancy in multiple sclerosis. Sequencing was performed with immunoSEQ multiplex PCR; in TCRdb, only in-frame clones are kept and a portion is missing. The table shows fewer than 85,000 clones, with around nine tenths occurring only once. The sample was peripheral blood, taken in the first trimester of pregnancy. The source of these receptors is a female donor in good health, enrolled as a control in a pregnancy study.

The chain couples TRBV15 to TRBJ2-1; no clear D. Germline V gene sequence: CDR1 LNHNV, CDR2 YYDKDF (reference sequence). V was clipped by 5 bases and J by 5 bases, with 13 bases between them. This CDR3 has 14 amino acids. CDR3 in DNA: TGTGCCACCAGCGTGACCCTAGAGGACAATGAGCAGTTCTTC. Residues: CATSVTLEDNEQFF.

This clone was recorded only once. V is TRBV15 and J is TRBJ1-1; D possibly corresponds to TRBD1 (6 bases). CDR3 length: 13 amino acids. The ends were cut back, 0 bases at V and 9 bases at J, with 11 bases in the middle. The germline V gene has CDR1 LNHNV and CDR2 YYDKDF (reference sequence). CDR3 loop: CATSRDVDRKAFF. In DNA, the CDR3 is TGTGCCACCAGCAGAGATGTGGACAGAAAAGCTTTCTTT. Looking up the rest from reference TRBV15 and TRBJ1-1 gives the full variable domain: DAMVIQNPRYQVTQFGKPVTLSCSQTLNHNVMYWYQQKSSQAPKLLFHYYDKDFNNEADTPDNFQSRRPNTSFCFLDIRSPGLGDTAMYLCATSRDVDRKAFFGQGTRLTVV.

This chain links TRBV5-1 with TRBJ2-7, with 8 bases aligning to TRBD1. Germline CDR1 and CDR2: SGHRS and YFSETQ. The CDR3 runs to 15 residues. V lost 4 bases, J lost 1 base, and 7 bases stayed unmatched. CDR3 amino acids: CASSPGTGPSYEQYF. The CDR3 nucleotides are TGCGCCAGCAGCCCTGGGACAGGCCCTTCCTACGAGCAGTACTTC.

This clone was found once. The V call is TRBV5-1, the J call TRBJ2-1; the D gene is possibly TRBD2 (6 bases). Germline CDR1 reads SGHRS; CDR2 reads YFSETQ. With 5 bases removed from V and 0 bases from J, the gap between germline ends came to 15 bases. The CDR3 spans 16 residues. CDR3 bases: TGCGCCAGCAGGGGTAGCGGTAGTAGCTCCTACAATGAGCAGTTCTTC. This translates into CASRGSGSSSYNEQFF.

CDR3 coding DNA: TGTGCCAGCAGCTTACAGACTAGCGGGACTCATCCAACCCAAGAGACCCAGTACTTC. This encodes CASSLQTSGTHPTQETQYF. This sequence joins TRBV11-2 and TRBJ2-5; 11 bases fit TRBD2. After removal of 2 bases from V and 1 base from J, the junction contained 12 bases not matched to a gene. Germline V gene data show CDR1 as SGHAT and CDR2 as FQNNGV. The CDR3 totals 19 residues.

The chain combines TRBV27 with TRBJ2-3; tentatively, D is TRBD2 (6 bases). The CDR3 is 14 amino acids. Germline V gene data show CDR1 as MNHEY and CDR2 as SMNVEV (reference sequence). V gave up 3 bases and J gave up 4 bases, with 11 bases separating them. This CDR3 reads CASSLTSGADTQYF. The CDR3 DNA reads TGTGCCAGCAGTTTGACTAGTGGCGCAGATACGCAGTATTTT.

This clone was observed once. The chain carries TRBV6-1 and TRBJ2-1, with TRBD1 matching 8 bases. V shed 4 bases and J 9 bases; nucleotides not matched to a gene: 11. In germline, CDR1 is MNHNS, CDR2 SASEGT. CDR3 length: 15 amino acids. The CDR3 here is CASSVRTGKRGEQFF. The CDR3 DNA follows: TGTGCCAGCAGTGTACGGACAGGGAAGAGGGGTGAGCAGTTCTTC.